This record looks at one T cell receptor beta chain sequence and its context. What it recognizes is unknown. Libraries used 5'RACE template switching adding universal primer site and UMIs. TCRdb derives one entry per CDR3 protein from the 5' RACE reads, leaving out DNA. The sample's table shows 400,000 to 450,000 distinct CDR3 sequences. This CDR3 has 15 residues. CDR1 is LGHNA, CDR2 YSLEER, per germline. This specimen belongs to a study of T cells expressing NK-cell markers. Study details: Sorted CD3+CD56-NKG2C+, CD3+CD56+NKG2C+ and CD3+CD56+NKG2C- T cells supplied the TCR beta repertoires. One of the eight sequenced donors was seronegative, whereas the other seven were HCMV-seropositive.

Study results and caveats: The CD3+CD56-NKG2C+ fraction was also led by these clonotypes in a few donors.

The receptor's source is a woman between 18 and 75 years old in good health. The V gene is TRBV4-3, the J gene TRBJ2-3; TCRdb names TRBD2, which stays unverified in the absence of DNA. The sample consisted of blood T cells: a sorted CD56 or NKG2C T cell subset, CD4+ or CD8+ T cells, or bulk PBMC T cells (not recorded which). The CDR3 region is CASSLMGGAVDTQYF.